This T cell receptor (beta chain) was captured in a study of T cell responses to AZD1222 COVID-19 vaccine. General study findings and limits: Spike-wide coverage was observed for vaccine-associated CD4 TCRs, with dominant responses at 160-218 and 743-854.

Regarding this clone: The antigen remains unidentified.

In germline, CDR1 is MNHEY, CDR2 SVGAGI. The germline V and J ends were trimmed by 8 bases and 4 bases, with 12 bases remaining between them. CDR3 length: 13 residues. The data were produced by immunoSEQ multiplex PCR, yet TCRdb's version contains in-frame clones alone and is incomplete. This sample carries under 95,000 clones, roughly 90% of them seen once, and the ten largest clones take over 1.1%. This TCR was recovered from an adult who received the AZD1222 COVID-19 vaccine. The J gene is TRBJ1-3, the V gene TRBV6-5, with a weak D call TRBD1 (5 bases). The source material was peripheral blood, sampled 28 days after the second AZD1222 dose. CDR3 nucleotides: TGTGCCAGCGGGCAAAACAGGGGAAACACCATATATTTT. Protein sequence: CASGQNRGNTIYF.